The following is a TCR beta chain sequence with its context. No antigen is known for it. The source of the sample is a study of T-cell reconstitution after alpha-beta-depleted transplantation in children. Study results and caveats: The study traced high day-60 TCRbeta diversity in some patients to surviving recipient T cells and thymic progenitors. The study reportedly traced alpha-beta T cells about two months after transplant to several hundred expanded graft clones. T-cell counts and diversity at one year following transplant were attributed mainly to newly produced T cells.

V lost 2 bases to trimming and J lost 10 bases; unmatched junction nucleotides: 13. Looked up from germline, CDR1 is KGHSH and CDR2 is LQKENI. CDR3 length: 16 amino acids. Construction of the TCRbeta library involved unique molecular identifiers. One entry per CDR3 protein, called by TCRdb with MiXCR from the PCR reads. The table includes a few hundred thousand distinct CDR3 sequences, roughly a quarter detected once. The clonotype comes from a boy under three years old with Wiskott-Aldrich syndrome, due to receive a stem cell transplant. The chain links TRBV18 to TRBJ2-1; 8 bases line up with TRBD1. Sequencing used PBMCs, obtained before TCRalphabeta/CD19-depleted stem cell transplant. The CDR3 region is CASSPRTGMEAFEQFF. The CDR3 nucleotides read TGTGCCAGCTCACCAAGGACAGGGATGGAGGCCTTCGAGCAGTTCTTC.